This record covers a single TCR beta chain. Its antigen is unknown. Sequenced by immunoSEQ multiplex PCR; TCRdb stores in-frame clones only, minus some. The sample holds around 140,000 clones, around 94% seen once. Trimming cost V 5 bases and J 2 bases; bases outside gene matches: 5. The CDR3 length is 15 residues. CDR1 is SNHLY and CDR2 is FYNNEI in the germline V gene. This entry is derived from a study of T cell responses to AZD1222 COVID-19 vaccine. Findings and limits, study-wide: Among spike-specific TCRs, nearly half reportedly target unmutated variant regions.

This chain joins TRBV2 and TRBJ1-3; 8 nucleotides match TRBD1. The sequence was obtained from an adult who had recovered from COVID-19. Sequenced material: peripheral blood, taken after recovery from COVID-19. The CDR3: CASSRQGLAGNTIYF. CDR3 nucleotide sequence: TGTGCCAGCAGTCGACAGGGGTTAGCTGGAAACACCATATATTTT.